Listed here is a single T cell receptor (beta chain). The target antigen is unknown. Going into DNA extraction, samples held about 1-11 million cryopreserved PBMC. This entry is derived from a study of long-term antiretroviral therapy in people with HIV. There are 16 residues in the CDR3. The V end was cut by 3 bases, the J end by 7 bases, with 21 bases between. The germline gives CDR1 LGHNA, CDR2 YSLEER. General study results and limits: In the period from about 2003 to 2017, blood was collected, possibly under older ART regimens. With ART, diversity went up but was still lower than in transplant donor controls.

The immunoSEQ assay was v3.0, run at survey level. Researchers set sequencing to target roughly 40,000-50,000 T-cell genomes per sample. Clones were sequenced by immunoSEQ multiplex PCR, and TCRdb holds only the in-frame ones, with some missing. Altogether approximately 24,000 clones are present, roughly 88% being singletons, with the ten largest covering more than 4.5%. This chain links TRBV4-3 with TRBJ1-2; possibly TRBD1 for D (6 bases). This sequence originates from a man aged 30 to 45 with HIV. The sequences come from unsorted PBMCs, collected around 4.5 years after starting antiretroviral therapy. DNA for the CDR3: TGCGCCAGCAGCCACTCCGAGGGGGGCCAAGGGTCTGGCTACACCTTC. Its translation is CASSHSEGGQGSGYTF.